This T cell receptor (beta chain) was obtained from a study of cytomegalovirus exposure and HLA in healthy donors (dated by TCRdb to about 2017). General notes on the study: An earlier analysis of around 600 of the donors reported more than 250 Gb of sequence data and around 120 million unique TCR beta sequences from 150 million to 200 million T cells. Roughly 300 gigabases of sequencing data and around 85 million unique TCR sequences made up an early release that covered 640 HLA-typed donors. The genetic ancestry cluster associated with self-reported Caucasian donors included about 84% of the 398 genotyped donors. The study was designed to test whether signatures of past pathogen exposure could be identified by cataloging public T cell receptors. Using immunosequencing, the study profiled T cell repertoires from 666 subjects and related those repertoires to cytomegalovirus serostatus. In addition to the first cohort of 650 to 800 subjects, a separate validation cohort of some 120 different subjects was used. To predict cytomegalovirus infection status, the study brought together high-throughput TCR immunosequencing, statistical association of individual TCRs with disease status, and machine learning. In a later analysis, previously published TCR beta repertoires from 550 to 700 donors were re-analyzed and high-resolution HLA genotyping was added so that TCR occurrence patterns could be studied. Rather than using new phenotypic data, the later analysis identified candidate immune exposures from TCR beta sequences and from how often those sequences occurred across donors. In an earlier analysis of 587 of the donors, high-throughput TCR beta sequencing was used to judge whether each TCR beta V gene segment behaved as functional or pseudogenic. Donor age, sex, ethnicity and CMV serostatus were compiled alongside the repertoire data. A later genetic analysis took genome-wide SNP genotypes for about 65% of the roughly 670 donors and used that subset as a discovery cohort. All discovery cohort repertoires had been generated using a single sequencing platform. Class I and class II HLA loci were covered by the typing at four-digit resolution. The number of typed donors differed by locus: about 629-640 for A, B, C, DRB1 and DQB1; 522 for DQA1; fewer than 610 for DPA1; and around 450 for DPB1. A handful of DR-DQ haplotypes were treated as single units for association and clustering because of strong linkage in the cohort. On average, roughly 240,000 unique TCR beta nucleotide sequences were sequenced per donor among more than 350 genotyped donors of the cohort, with around 19% of those sequences being non-productive. The full study reports these points: A few of the identified cytomegalovirus-associated TCR beta chains were confirmed in vitro to be specific for cytomegalovirus antigens. In a later analysis, TCR association rates were found to vary across HLA loci, with the most associated TCRs seen for DRB1 alleles and the fewest for HLA-C alleles. Because the 87-base-pair reads could not distinguish some IMGT-functional V segments, including TRBV6-2 and TRBV6-3, those segments were excluded. When HLA alleles, especially DR and DQ, strongly co-occurred, TCR associations were difficult to assign to individual alleles. A further reported finding was that TCR beta sequences accurately predicted the HLA-A and HLA-B alleles for most subjects in the first cohort. In a later analysis, about 17,000 TCR beta sequences were associated with specific HLA alleles at a false discovery rate of 0.05. The classifier was reported to diagnose cytomegalovirus status with high specificity and sensitivity in both the original and validation cohorts. Linkage disequilibrium might explain the correlated functional status among segregating V segments, but an unknown experimental factor could not be excluded. In a later analysis, HLA-associated TCR beta chains showed more clonal expansion and lower generation probabilities than non-associated chains that were equally common. Sequencing depth was assumed to be roughly uniform across donors in the presence/absence analyses, though that assumption may not hold. An association between a missense DCLRE1C variant and V-gene and J-gene trimming of TCR beta chains was found in a later genetic analysis and replicated in an independent cohort. In an earlier analysis of 450 to 750 of the donors, most TCR beta V segments appeared in productive rearrangements about 87% or about 30% of the time, broadly matching IMGT annotations. This cohort had only TCR beta chains sequenced, and the lack of alpha or paired-chain data limited which features could be detected. Over 15 rarely observed V segments, including chromosome 9 orphons, were excluded from the earlier analysis of several hundred of the donors because counts were too low. While some public TCRs were present in many individuals, most TCR sequences turned up only very rarely across donors. According to a later analysis, most CMV-associated TCR beta chains appeared to be HLA-restricted, and the HLA associations seemed to be driven largely by CMV exposure. According to a later genetic analysis, donors in an Asian-associated ancestry cluster had fewer N-insertions in productive TCRs than the roughly 700-donor mean. HLA typing was unavailable for some donors at each locus, so association tests used only the typed subset. The only immune exposure information available for the cohort was CMV serostatus. In a later analysis, several top co-occurrence clusters were reported to appear linked to parvovirus B19, influenza, CMV and Epstein-Barr virus. The authors suggested that the approach could potentially be extended to other disease states and immunological phenotypes. A group of highly shared sequence variants was considered likely to be a technical artifact of the sequencing pipeline. In the study, some 180 TCR beta chains were listed as associated with cytomegalovirus.

Libraries were prepared through the immunoSEQ multiplex PCR assay. For the multiplex PCR, a mixture combining 60 forward primers for TCR Vbeta segments and 13 reverse primers for TCR Jbeta segments was used. The CDR3 region of rearranged TCR beta genes was amplified from genomic DNA with a multiplex PCR assay. On the Illumina HiSeq System, the amplified TCR beta libraries were sequenced as 87-base-pair reads. Processing in the source paper ran as follows. In a later analysis, roughly 80 million unique TCR beta chains were counted across the 650 to 750 repertoires, and roughly 11 million of these chains were shared by at least two donors. Raw reads were error-corrected and collapsed into unique sequences with a nearest-neighbor algorithm that merged closely related sequences to remove PCR and sequencing errors. V, D and J gene segments were assigned by aligning CDR3 sequences to IMGT reference sequences. Each retained sequence needed at least a six-nucleotide match to both a V gene segment and a J gene segment. A rearrangement was called productive if the CDR3 had no stop codons and remained in frame with V and J, and every other rearrangement was called non-productive. CDR3 was defined according to IMGT convention as the region running from the second conserved V-encoded cysteine to the conserved J-encoded phenylalanine. In an earlier analysis of some 550 of the donors, sequences lacking an unambiguous match to a single V gene segment were excluded. An earlier analysis of 450 to 650 of the donors called V segments functional above 56.7% productive rearrangements and segregating when the between-donor standard deviation exceeded 5%. To diagnose cytomegalovirus status from the catalog of TCR beta chain sequences, a statistical classification framework was built. A later analysis assigned V and J genes by comparing TCR nucleotide sequences with IMGT/GENE-DB human TR gene sequences. In a later analysis, CDR3 sequences and most-parsimonious VDJ recombination scenarios were assigned using the TCRdist pipeline. In a later analysis, each TCR beta chain was defined by its CDR3 amino acid sequence together with its V-gene family, and reads lacking a unique V-gene family were excluded. As a way to deal with suspected cross-contamination and a sequencing artifact, a later analysis dropped hundreds of nucleotide sequences that were highly shared and had low generation probability. For each public chain, a later analysis derived a clonal expansion index from normalized ranks of inferred template counts within each repertoire. Generation probabilities in a later analysis came from a VDJ recombination model fitted to out-of-frame rearrangements, and those results were checked against IGoR. In a later analysis, hypergeometric tests were used to score TCR-TCR, TCR-HLA and TCR-CMV co-occurrence, with a repertoire-size bias correction applied to TCR pairs. In a later analysis, false discovery rates were estimated by permuting HLA or CMV assignments 20 times. In a later analysis, co-occurring TCRs were grouped with DBSCAN, and TCRdist sequence similarity was added when clustering was performed within HLA-allele-positive subsets. For co-occurrence clustering, repertoires with fewer than 30,000 or more than 120,000 public chains were excluded, along with a handful of repertoires with anomalous nucleotide sharing. TCRdb mirrors the immuneACCESS table, restricted to in-frame sequences. Some clones are absent from its copies; in checked studies, under half trace to an unresolved V gene, and the reason for the others is unknown. V and J calls and clone size follow that table, whereas D and trimming were derived from the DNA. Across this sample there are 150,000 or so clones, with roughly four fifths seen only once. In total, the top ten clones hold around 1% of the sample.

Points on this clone: It has no known antigen specificity. One base away there is no much larger clone; base qualities are not given. Other DNA sequences of this sample code for an identical CDR3.

In total, 630 or so healthy bone marrow donors made up the cohort. At the time of sampling, every cohort member was nominally healthy, though immune exposures that went unrecorded were likely present. The donor was CMV seronegative and belonged to the group of around 350 seronegative cohort members. A peripheral blood sample was provided by each donor, and peripheral blood mononuclear cells were used for TCR beta sequencing. The Qiagen DNeasy Blood Extraction Kit was used to extract genomic DNA from the blood cell samples. V is reduced by 4 bases and J by 2 bases, leaving a spacing of 12 bases between them. CDR1 and CDR2 (MRHNA, SNTAGT) derive from the germline V gene. Inclusive of the bounding cysteine and phenylalanine, the CDR3 is 14 residues long. The only DNA kept is the CDR3, 42 bases in frame from the first base.

This TCR was sampled from a woman between 40 and 50 years old in good health and CMV-seronegative. The V and J genes are TRBV6-4 and TRBJ2-7, and perhaps TRBD2 as D gene, on 5 matching bases. Sequencing was performed on PBMCs. The sequence in DNA is TGTGCCAGCAGTGTACCGGGGATCCCCTACGAGCAGTACTTC. This yields the protein CASSVPGIPYEQYF.